Here is one TCR beta chain with its context. Its recognized antigen is unknown. Base qualities were left out, and no much larger clone turns up one base away. These data are taken from a study of blood T cells in healthy people across ages (dated by TCRdb to 2013 to 2016). Background on the whole study: In model experiments, template switching captured about one uniquely barcoded TCR beta cDNA molecule for every two T cells. The donors were divided into four age groups: young (average approximately 16 years), middle-aged (approximately 41), aged (under 70) and long-lived (about 84). The study analyzed two additional independent replicas of 1 million unique cDNA reads from the same blood draw for two donors, one aged 18 to 30 and one aged 80 or older. Donors of different ages were randomly distributed across sequencing lanes to avoid experimental bias. Using deep sequencing normalized with unique cDNA molecular identifiers, the study measured how TCR beta repertoire diversity changes with age.

The donors were about 40 Caucasian individuals from Russia, aged roughly 6 to 90 years, who were systemically healthy. Each donor gave around 9.8 milliliters of peripheral blood, collected into EDTA-treated Vacutainer tubes. PBMCs were isolated by Ficoll-Paque density-gradient centrifugation, with at least 7 million obtained per sample. Total RNA, at least 6 micrograms per sample, was extracted from PBMCs with Trizol reagent. Naive CD45RAhigh/CD27high T cell percentages were measured by flow cytometry on a PBMC aliquot from every donor. Beyond this particular receptor, the publication reports: Conclusive comparison of naive and antigen-experienced compartments was prevented by the profiling of bulk unsorted PBMCs. As age increased, observed TCR beta diversity per million T cells dropped in a roughly linear way, and a significant reduction was already evident by age about 40. A strong correlation was found between observed TCR beta diversity and the percentage of naive T cells measured by flow cytometry. Compared with the aged group, the long-lived group had more naive CD4+ T cells, fewer expanded clones and increased TCR diversity, a pattern suggesting age selection. Total diversity estimates from one million sequenced T cells were considered lower bounds and underestimates. The CMV infection status of donors was not known, potentially confounding age-related changes in expanded clonotypes.

The receptor library was made with 5' RACE. Data came from an Illumina HiSeq 2500. A second PCR of roughly 6 to 11 cycles was run with a J-beta primer mix and a sample-barcoded 5' primer. Each TCR beta cDNA molecule received a unique molecular identifier from a template-switch 5' adaptor carrying 12 random nucleotides. At least 2.5 million CDR3-containing paired-end reads were obtained from each sample. First-strand cDNA synthesis was performed from all RNA using the Mint cDNA synthesis kit, with priming by a TRBC-specific oligonucleotide. Following uracil-DNA glycosylase treatment, a first 18-cycle PCR with universal primers M1SS and BC2_uni_R was performed on all cDNA. Per the authors' processing: For normalization, 1 million high-quality reads were randomly selected from each sample, with every read carrying a distinct molecular identifier. Instead of being binned into consensus sequences, reads with shared molecular identifiers were discarded. CDR3 identification, clonotype clustering and error correction used MiTCR with a Q25 quality threshold and the strictest error-elimination algorithm. A nonparametric unseen species model with Euler transformation was used to estimate lower-bound total TCR beta diversity. Starting from the raw public reads, TCRdb applied fastp trimming at Q25, assembled clones with MiXCR and retained in-frame beta chains. Rows are unified per CDR3 protein, each entry keeping the most common DNA and genes. These V and J calls derive from TCRdb rather than the authors' analysis. The sample table shows hundreds of thousands of distinct CDR3 sequences, and 36% are seen once. The ten largest make up roughly 13% of the sample.

The clonotype originates from a man aged 18 to 30 in good health. What was sequenced was blood.

The nucleotide sequence is given as TGCAGTGCTAGTGATAGACAGGGGATTCAGCCCCAGCATTTT. Its translation reads: CSASDRQGIQPQHF. The sequence joins TRBV20-1 to TRBJ1-5, and TRBD1 matches 8 of the central bases. Trimming takes 3 bases off V and 6 bases off J; junction bases not matched to a gene: 7. The germline V gene encodes CDR1 DFQATT and CDR2 SNEGSKA (reference sequence). Measured from the cysteine to the phenylalanine, the CDR3 is 14 residues long. Just CDR3 DNA is preserved here, 42 bases in frame from base 1.